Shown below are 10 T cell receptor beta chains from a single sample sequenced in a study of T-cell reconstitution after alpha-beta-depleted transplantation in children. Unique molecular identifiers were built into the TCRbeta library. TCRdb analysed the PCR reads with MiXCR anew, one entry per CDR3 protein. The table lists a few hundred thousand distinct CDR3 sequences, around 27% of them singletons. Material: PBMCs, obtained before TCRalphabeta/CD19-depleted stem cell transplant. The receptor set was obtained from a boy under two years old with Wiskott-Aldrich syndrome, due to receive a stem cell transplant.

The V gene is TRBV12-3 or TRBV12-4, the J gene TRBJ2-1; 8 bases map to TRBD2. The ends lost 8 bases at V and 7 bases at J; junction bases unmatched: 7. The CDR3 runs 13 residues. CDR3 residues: CASEPSGRNEQFF. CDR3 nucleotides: TGTGCCAGCGAGCCGAGCGGGAGAAATGAGCAGTTCTTC.

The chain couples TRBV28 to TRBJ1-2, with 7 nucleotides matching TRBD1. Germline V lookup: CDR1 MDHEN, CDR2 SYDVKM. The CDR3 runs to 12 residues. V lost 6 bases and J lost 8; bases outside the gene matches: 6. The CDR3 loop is CASRQGVEGYTF. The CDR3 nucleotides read TGTGCCAGCAGGCAGGGGGTAGAAGGCTACACCTTC.

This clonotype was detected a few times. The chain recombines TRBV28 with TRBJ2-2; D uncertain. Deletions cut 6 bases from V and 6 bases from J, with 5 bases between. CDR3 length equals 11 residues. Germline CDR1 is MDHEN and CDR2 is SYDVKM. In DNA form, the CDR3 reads TGTGCCAGCAGGCGCTCCGGGGAGCTGTTTTTT. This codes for CASRRSGELFF.

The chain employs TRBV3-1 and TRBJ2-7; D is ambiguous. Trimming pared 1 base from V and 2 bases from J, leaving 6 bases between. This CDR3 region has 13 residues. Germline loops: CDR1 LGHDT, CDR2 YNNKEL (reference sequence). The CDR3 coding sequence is TGTGCCAGCAGCCAAGCTCCAGCCTACGAGCAGTACTTC. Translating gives CASSQAPAYEQYF.

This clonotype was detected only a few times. Here the CDR3 reads CASSPSRDRGYNEQFF. CDR3 bases: TGTGCCAGCAGTCCCTCCCGGGACAGGGGATACAATGAGCAGTTCTTC. The V gene is TRBV12-3 or TRBV12-4, the J gene TRBJ2-1; 10 bases agree with TRBD1. The CDR3 covers 16 residues. V lost 5 bases and J lost 4; bases outside the gene matches: 8.

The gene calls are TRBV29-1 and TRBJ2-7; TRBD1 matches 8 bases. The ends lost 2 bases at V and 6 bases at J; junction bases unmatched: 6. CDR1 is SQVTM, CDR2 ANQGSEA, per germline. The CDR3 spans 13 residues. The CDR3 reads CSVERTGNTEQYF. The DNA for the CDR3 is TGCAGCGTTGAAAGGACAGGGAACACCGAGCAGTACTTC.

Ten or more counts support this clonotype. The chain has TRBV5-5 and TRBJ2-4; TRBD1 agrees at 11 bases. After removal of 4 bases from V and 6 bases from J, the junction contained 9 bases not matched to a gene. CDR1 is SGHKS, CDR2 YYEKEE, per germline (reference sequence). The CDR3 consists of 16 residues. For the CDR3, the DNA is TGTGCCAGCAGCCGGACAGGGGGCGTTCTACTAAACATTCAGTACTTC. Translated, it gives CASSRTGGVLLNIQYF.

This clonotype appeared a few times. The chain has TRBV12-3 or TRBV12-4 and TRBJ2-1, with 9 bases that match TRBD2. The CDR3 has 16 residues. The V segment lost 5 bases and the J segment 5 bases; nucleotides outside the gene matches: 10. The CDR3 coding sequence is TGTGCCAGCAGTCCCCATGGACTAGCGTCCAACAATGAGCAGTTCTTC. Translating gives CASSPHGLASNNEQFF.

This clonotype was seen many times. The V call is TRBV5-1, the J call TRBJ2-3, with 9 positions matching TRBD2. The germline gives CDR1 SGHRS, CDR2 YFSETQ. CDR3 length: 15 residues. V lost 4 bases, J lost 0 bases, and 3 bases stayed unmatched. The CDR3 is CASSLGLASTDTQYF. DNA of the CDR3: TGCGCCAGCAGCCTCGGACTAGCGAGCACAGATACGCAGTATTTT. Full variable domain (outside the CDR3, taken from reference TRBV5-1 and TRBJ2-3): KAGVTQTPRYLIKTRGQQVTLSCSPISGHRSVSWYQQTPGQGLQFLFEYFSETQRNKGNFPGRFSGRQFSNSRSEMNVSTLELGDSALYLCASSLGLASTDTQYFGPGTRLTVL.

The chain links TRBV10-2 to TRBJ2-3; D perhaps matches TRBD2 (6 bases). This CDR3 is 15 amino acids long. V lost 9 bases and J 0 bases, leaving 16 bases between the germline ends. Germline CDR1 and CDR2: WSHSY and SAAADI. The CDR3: CASRDSGTSTDTQYF. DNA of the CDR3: TGCGCCAGTCGGGACTCCGGGACGAGCACAGATACGCAGTATTTT.